The 25 T cell receptor beta chains listed next were all sequenced from one sample in a study of OX40 agonist ivuxolimab in advanced cancers. The repertoire was sequenced with immunoSEQ multiplex PCR; TCRdb's copy has only in-frame clones and lacks some. The sample holds about 66,000 clones, about nine tenths seen once. Sequenced here: CD4+ or CD8+ T cells sorted from blood, sampled in a trial of the OX40 agonist ivuxolimab. The receptors here all came from an adult with an advanced solid tumor such as melanoma, head and neck, liver or kidney cancer.

CDR3: CASSERPNRMNTEAFF. The CDR3, as DNA: TGTGCCAGCAGCGAACGACCAAATAGGATGAACACTGAAGCTTTCTTT. This chain uses TRBV21-1 with TRBJ1-1. TRBV21-1 is assigned pseudogene status. The CDR3 is 16 residues long.

This chain links TRBV28 with TRBJ1-1; TRBD1 matches 10 bases. The CDR3 contains 14 residues. Germline CDR1 MDHEN, CDR2 SYDVKM. J was trimmed by 11 bases and V by 5 bases; bases with no gene match: 11. The chain's CDR3 is CASSHRDRGFNAFF. The CDR3 DNA reads TGTGCCAGCAGTCACCGGGACAGGGGATTTAACGCTTTCTTT.

The V call is TRBV7-8, the J call TRBJ2-5, with D perhaps TRBD1 (6 bases). Germline V CDR1 and CDR2: SGHVS, FQNEAQ. Trimming removed 6 bases at V and 7 bases at J, with 12 bases between. The CDR3 has 12 residues. CDR3 DNA sequence: TGTGCCAGCAGGGACAGCGTTCGGACCCAGTACTTC. It is translated as CASRDSVRTQYF.

The J gene is TRBJ1-6, the V gene TRBV29-1; 10 bases are shared with TRBD1. CDR3 length: 13 residues. Losses at the gene ends were 7 bases for V and 8 bases for J; bases not matched to a gene: 5. Germline V gene lookup returns CDR1 SQVTM and CDR2 ANQGSEA. The CDR3 bases are TGCAGCGCTCGGACAGGGGGGGATTCACCCCTCCACTTT. It translates to CSARTGGDSPLHF.

This clone has only one observation. The chain couples TRBV19 to TRBJ2-1, with D possibly called TRBD1 or TRBD2 (6 bases each). Germline V gene data show CDR1 as LNHDA and CDR2 as SQIVND (reference sequence). The V end was cut by 0 bases, the J end by 9 bases, with 18 bases between. CDR3 length: 16 amino acids. The CDR3 spells CASSIERRGGLGEQFF. DNA for the CDR3: TGTGCCAGTAGTATAGAGAGGAGAGGGGGGTTGGGTGAGCAGTTCTTC.

The sample holds a few counts of this clone. The chain is built from TRBV7-9 and TRBJ1-1, with D unresolved. The ends were cut back, 5 bases at V and 9 bases at J, with 16 bases in the middle. This CDR3 contains 13 residues. CDR1 and CDR2 from the germline V gene are SEHNR and FQNEAQ (reference sequence). The CDR3 nucleotides are TGTGCCAGCAGCCCAAGTAGTGGGAGTAAAGCTTTCTTT. Translating it yields CASSPSSGSKAFF.

V usage is TRBV28 and J usage is TRBJ1-4; D ambiguous. Germline CDR1 MDHEN, CDR2 SYDVKM. V gave up 8 bases and J gave up 10 bases, with 26 bases separating them. This CDR3 contains 16 residues. The chain's CDR3 is CASAEDHLTDKGKLFF. Written as DNA, the CDR3 is TGTGCCAGCGCAGAAGATCACCTCACTGATAAAGGAAAACTGTTTTTT. The variable domain in full, with the rest retrieved from reference TRBV28 and TRBJ1-4, is DVKVTQSSRYLVKRTGEKVFLECVQDMDHENMFWYRQDPGLGLRLIYFSYDVKMKEKGDIPEGYSVSREKKERFSLILESASTNQTSMYLCASAEDHLTDKGKLFFGSGTQLSVL.

This clone is a singleton in its sample. This rearrangement joins TRBV6-5 to TRBJ2-1; 8 bases align to TRBD2. Germline-derived CDR1 and CDR2 are MNHEY and SVGAGI. Unmatched junction bases numbered 12, after V lost 4 bases and J lost 7 bases. There are 16 residues in the CDR3. In DNA, the CDR3 is TGTGCCAGCAGTTCCCTAACTAGCGGATCAGTAAATGAGCAGTTCTTC. The encoded protein is CASSSLTSGSVNEQFF.

V is TRBV29-1 and J is TRBJ1-4; a weak D match, TRBD1 (5 bases). This CDR3 contains 13 residues. The V and J ends lost 0 bases and 8 bases respectively, with 10 bases between them. The germline V gene encodes CDR1 SQVTM and CDR2 ANQGSEA. This CDR3 reads CSVEDPGNEKLFF. DNA of the CDR3: TGCAGCGTTGAAGACCCAGGGAACGAAAAACTGTTTTTT.

The chain employs TRBV6-5 and TRBJ1-1; maybe TRBD1 (6 bases). Germline V lookup: CDR1 MNHEY, CDR2 SVGAGI. The CDR3 is 14 residues long. Trimming removed 6 bases at V and 1 base at J, with 12 bases between. CDR3 sequence: CASSGRQANTEAFF. The CDR3 region has the DNA TGTGCCAGCAGCGGCCGACAGGCGAACACTGAAGCTTTCTTT.

This sequence joins TRBV11-3 and TRBJ2-1, with 7 bases identical to TRBD2. The CDR3 consists of 15 residues. The germline gives CDR1 SGHNT, CDR2 YENEEA. The V gene end was trimmed by 1 base and the J gene end by 5 bases; junction bases not matched to a gene: 5. The chain's CDR3 is CASSLGGRADNEQFF. The CDR3 coding sequence is TGTGCCAGCAGCTTAGGGGGGAGGGCCGACAATGAGCAGTTCTTC.

The gene calls are TRBV10-3 and TRBJ2-3; D remains ambiguous. Trimming left V 3 bases short and J 6 bases short, with 7 bases between. Germline V gene lookup returns CDR1 ENHRY and CDR2 SYGVKD. The CDR3 contains 12 residues. The CDR3 DNA follows: TGTGCCATCAGTGATACGGAGGATACGCAGTATTTT. Amino acids: CAISDTEDTQYF.

The rearrangement uses TRBV11-2 and TRBJ1-2, with TRBD1 matching 12 bases. The germline V gene encodes CDR1 SGHAT and CDR2 FQNNGV. Trimming took 5 bases from V and 8 from J; bases not matched to a gene: 6. The CDR3 consists of 14 residues. The chain's CDR3 is CASSGAGTGGGYTF. In DNA form, the CDR3 reads TGTGCCAGCAGCGGTGCCGGGACAGGGGGCGGCTACACCTTC.

The chain uses TRBV5-6 and TRBJ2-7, with D unresolved. Germline V gene lookup returns CDR1 SGHDT and CDR2 YYEEEE. With 0 bases removed from V and 7 bases from J, the gap between germline ends came to 8 bases. CDR3 length: 12 amino acids. The CDR3 nucleotides are TGTGCCAGCAGCTTGGATTTAGGAGAGCAGTACTTC. This translates into CASSLDLGEQYF.

The chain combines TRBV5-6 with TRBJ1-6, with D hard to call. Trimming removed 2 bases from V and 7 bases from J, with 4 bases in between. Germline V lookup: CDR1 SGHDT, CDR2 YYEEEE. The CDR3 covers 12 residues. The CDR3: CASSLGNSPLHF. The CDR3 DNA reads TGTGCCAGCAGCTTAGGGAATTCACCCCTCCACTTT.

The chain employs TRBV28 and TRBJ2-7; D gene ambiguous. Per germline, CDR1 MDHEN and CDR2 SYDVKM. CDR3 size: 11 residues. V lost 7 bases and J 4 bases, leaving 8 bases between the germline ends. CDR3 loop: CASTTRYEQYF. The DNA of the CDR3 is TGTGCCAGCACCACACGGTACGAGCAGTACTTC. Complete variable domain (other parts from reference TRBV28 and TRBJ2-7): DVKVTQSSRYLVKRTGEKVFLECVQDMDHENMFWYRQDPGLGLRLIYFSYDVKMKEKGDIPEGYSVSREKKERFSLILESASTNQTSMYLCASTTRYEQYFGPGTRLTVT.

J is TRBJ2-2 and V is TRBV10-3, with D possibly TRBD1 on 8 matching bases. Trimming took 6 bases from V and 5 from J, leaving 13 bases between them. The germline gives CDR1 ENHRY, CDR2 SYGVKD. This CDR3 has 14 amino acids. CDR3 bases: TGTGCCATCAGCGGACAGGGAGGGACCGGGGAGCTGTTTTTT. It is translated as CAISGQGGTGELFF.

The rearrangement joins TRBV19 to TRBJ2-3; TRBD2 matches 8 bases. CDR1 and CDR2 (germline): LNHDA, SQIVND (reference sequence). Trimming took 0 bases from V and 4 from J; bases not matched to a gene: 3. This CDR3 region has 15 residues. The DNA of the CDR3 is TGTGCCAGTAGTATAGAGGGACTAGGGCCAGATACGCAGTATTTT. Translation: CASSIEGLGPDTQYF.

The V and J genes are TRBV5-5 and TRBJ2-7; D tentatively fits TRBD1 or TRBD2 (5 bases each). Germline CDR1 and CDR2: SGHKS and YYEKEE (reference sequence). This CDR3 has 14 residues. V lost 0 bases to trimming and J lost 0 bases, with 7 bases between them. In DNA, the CDR3 is TGTGCCAGCAGCTTGGCGGGGCTCTCCTACGAGCAGTACTTC. This gives the protein CASSLAGLSYEQYF.

This sequence joins TRBV28 and TRBJ2-3; a possible D gene is TRBD1 (6 bases). This CDR3 region has 14 residues. V was shortened by 6 bases and J by 1 base, with 11 bases between the two germline ends. In germline, CDR1 is MDHEN, CDR2 SYDVKM. CDR3 loop: CASRQGEGTDTQYF. The CDR3 region has the DNA TGTGCCAGCAGACAGGGAGAGGGCACAGATACGCAGTATTTT.

The chain joins TRBV6-5 to TRBJ1-2; 8 positions match TRBD1. The CDR3 totals 13 residues. The trim removed 8 bases at V and 7 bases at J, leaving 9 bases unmatched. From germline, CDR1 is MNHEY and CDR2 SVGAGI. CDR3 loop: CASVADRASGYTF. CDR3 nucleotide sequence: TGTGCCAGCGTTGCGGACAGGGCGAGTGGCTACACCTTC.

The V and J genes are TRBV4-3 and TRBJ2-1; possibly TRBD2 for D (5 bases). Germline CDR1 is LGHNA and CDR2 is YSLEER. The length of the CDR3 is 17 residues. Trimming took off 0 bases at V and 4 bases at J, with 16 bases between the two ends. CDR3 nucleotide sequence: TGCGCCAGCAGCCAAGAGAGCTCAAGCGGCCTTTACAATGAGCAGTTCTTC. This translates into CASSQESSSGLYNEQFF.

This chain uses TRBV6-5 with TRBJ2-7; D might be TRBD1 (5 bases). V lost 2 bases to trimming and J lost 2 bases, with 7 bases between them. The CDR3 has 13 residues. Germline CDR1 and CDR2: MNHEY and SVGAGI. The CDR3 is CASSYETAYEQYF. CDR3 coding DNA: TGTGCCAGCAGTTACGAGACAGCCTACGAGCAGTACTTC.

The CDR3 DNA follows: TGTGCCAGCAGCTTTTCGACTGGACGCTCCTACAATGAGCAGTTCTTC. Encoded protein: CASSFSTGRSYNEQFF. The V gene is TRBV7-8, the J gene TRBJ2-1; no clear D. Germline CDR1 reads SGHVS; CDR2 reads FQNEAQ. There are 16 residues in the CDR3. Trimming stripped 3 bases from V and 0 bases from J, with 12 bases between.

Notes on this clone: One end of the junction fails to match germline, which may point to a read error. Here the CDR3 DNA reads TGTGCCAGCAGCTTAGGAACAGGGCCGATGGGTAATTTT. Protein: CASSLGTGPMGNF. The V and J genes are TRBV7-2 and TRBJ1-5; possible D gene TRBD1, 6 bases. Germline values: CDR1 SGHTA, CDR2 FQGNSA. The CDR3 has 13 amino acids. The whole variable domain, remainder taken from reference TRBV7-2 and TRBJ1-5, is GAGVSQSPSNKVTEKGKDVELRCDPISGHTALYWYRQSLGQGLEFLIYFQGNSAPDKSGLPSDRFSAERTGGSVSTLTIQRTQQEDSAVYLCASSLGTGPMGNFGDGTRLSIL.